These 12 T cell receptor beta chains were sequenced from one sample in a study of blood T cell repertoires in COVID-19. Produced via immunoSEQ multiplex PCR; TCRdb's table is partial and in-frame only. The sample consists of under 200,000 clones, roughly 77% of them appearing once. Sample: peripheral blood. The receptors were gathered from a woman aged 40 to 50 with COVID-19, enrolled during active disease.

The V gene is TRBV30, the J gene TRBJ2-5; TRBD2 aligns across 14 bases. V lost 4 bases to trimming and J lost 7 bases; unmatched junction nucleotides: 8. The germline gives CDR1 GTSNPN, CDR2 SVGIG (reference sequence). The CDR3 covers 15 residues. The CDR3 reads CAWINKGLAGVTQYF. In DNA form, the CDR3 reads TGTGCCTGGATCAACAAGGGACTAGCGGGGGTGACCCAGTACTTC.

CDR3 residues: CASSSGGTQYF. The CDR3 nucleotides are TGTGCCAGCAGCTCGGGGGGGACCCAGTACTTC. This chain uses TRBV11-1 with TRBJ2-5, with TRBD2 matching 7 bases. From germline, CDR1 is SGHAT and CDR2 FQDESV (reference sequence). The CDR3 length is 11 residues. V shed 4 bases and J 7 bases; nucleotides not matched to a gene: 0.

The chain uses TRBV19 and TRBJ2-5; 9 bases are shared with TRBD2. After removal of 5 bases from V and 5 bases from J, the junction contained 9 bases not matched to a gene. There are 15 residues in the CDR3. The germline V gene has CDR1 LNHDA and CDR2 SQIVND (reference sequence). In DNA, the CDR3 is TGTGCCAGTAGTCCCCTAGCGGGGAGGGGGGAGACCCAGTACTTC. Protein: CASSPLAGRGETQYF.

This rearrangement joins TRBV5-6 to TRBJ2-1; possible D gene TRBD2, 5 bases. Trimming stripped 0 bases from V and 3 bases from J, with 13 bases between. This CDR3 is built from 16 residues. From germline, CDR1 is SGHDT and CDR2 YYEEEE. CDR3 nucleotide sequence: TGTGCCAGCAGCTTGGACGAGGGAGCAATCTACAATGAGCAGTTCTTC. Amino acid sequence: CASSLDEGAIYNEQFF.

The chain carries TRBV18 and TRBJ2-2; TRBD1 might be the D (5 bases). The CDR3 spans 15 residues. V lost 4 bases to trimming and J lost 0 bases, with 9 bases between them. From germline, CDR1 is KGHSH and CDR2 LQKENI. The CDR3 DNA reads TGTGCCAGCTCACAACTGACAGCGAACACCGGGGAGCTGTTTTTT. It encodes CASSQLTANTGELFF.

This rearrangement joins TRBV7-3 to TRBJ2-3; 11 bases line up with TRBD2. J lost 0 bases, V lost 0 bases, and 11 bases had no gene match. This CDR3 contains 20 residues. In germline, CDR1 is SGHTA, CDR2 FQGTGA. CDR3 sequence: CASSLTPSGGPVSSTDTQYF. CDR3 in DNA: TGTGCCAGCAGCTTAACCCCTAGCGGGGGGCCGGTTTCTAGCACAGATACGCAGTATTTT.

The V and J genes are TRBV5-4 and TRBJ2-1; 8 bases line up with TRBD2. Germline CDR1 is SGHNT and CDR2 is YYREEE (reference sequence). This CDR3 contains 16 residues. V was pared by 4 bases and J by 5 bases, with 11 bases of the junction left unmatched. The CDR3 region has the DNA TGTGCCAGCAGCCCCGGGACTAGTCGCACCCACAATGAGCAGTTCTTC. The encoded protein is CASSPGTSRTHNEQFF. Complete variable domain (other parts from reference TRBV5-4 and TRBJ2-1): ETGVTQSPTHLIKTRGQQVTLRCSSQSGHNTVSWYQQALGQGPQFIFQYYREEENGRGNFPPRFSGLQFPNYSSELNVNALELDDSALYLCASSPGTSRTHNEQFFGPGTRLTVL.

The rearrangement links TRBV2 to TRBJ2-2; no definite D call. CDR3 length: 11 residues. V lost 10 bases and J 2 bases, leaving 5 bases between the germline ends. Germline-derived CDR1 and CDR2 are SNHLY and FYNNEI. DNA for the CDR3: TGTGCCACCCTAAACACCGGGGAGCTGTTTTTT. Protein sequence: CATLNTGELFF.

The chain carries TRBV29-1 and TRBJ1-1; 10 bases align to TRBD1. The CDR3 runs 14 residues. CDR1 SQVTM and CDR2 ANQGSEA come from the germline V gene. The junction had 7 bases not matched to a gene; V was cut back by 6 bases and J by 3 bases. The CDR3 reads CSVISGTGDTEAFF. CDR3 bases: TGCAGCGTAATTAGCGGGACAGGGGACACTGAAGCTTTCTTT.

The CDR3 protein is CASNFGPSTGPNSPLHF. The CDR3 DNA sequence: TGTGCCAGCAACTTTGGCCCCTCGACAGGGCCAAATTCACCCCTCCACTTT. The chain has TRBV5-5 and TRBJ1-6; the match to TRBD1 covers 7 bases. This CDR3 has 17 residues. CDR1 SGHKS and CDR2 YYEKEE come from the germline V gene (reference sequence). Trimming removed 6 bases from V and 7 bases from J; junction bases left unmatched: 16.

This clone was seen many times. The chain employs TRBV3-1 (or the pseudogene TRBV3-2) and TRBJ1-6; 7 positions match TRBD1. J gave up 7 bases and V 5 bases, and 8 bases lay outside the gene matches. Per germline, CDR1 LGHDT and CDR2 YNNKEL (reference sequence). This CDR3 contains 15 residues. The chain's CDR3 is CASSEPGQINSPLHF. DNA of the CDR3: TGTGCCAGCAGCGAACCGGGACAGATAAATTCACCCCTCCACTTT.

This chain links TRBV27 with TRBJ1-2; D is uncertain. The V gene lost 4 bases and the J gene lost 4 bases, with 10 bases spanning the gap. Germline CDR1 is MNHEY and CDR2 is SMNVEV (reference sequence). The CDR3 is made up of 13 amino acids. The CDR3 bases are TGTGCCAGCAGTTCAGACAAGACCTATGGCTACACCTTC. Encoded protein: CASSSDKTYGYTF.